A single sample gave rise to the 8 T cell receptor beta chains below, sequenced in a study of cytomegalovirus exposure and HLA in healthy donors. PCR employed 60 Vbeta and 13 Jbeta primers. Repertoires were generated with immunoSEQ multiplex PCR, while TCRdb's copy carries only in-frame clones and drops some. The top ten hold approximately 3.9% of the sample, which has 100,000 or so clones, around two thirds seen once. The sequenced sample consisted of PBMCs. These TCRs come from a man aged 25 to 40 in good health and CMV-seropositive.

This clone was picked up one time. This chain uses TRBV7-6 with TRBJ2-2; 7 nucleotides line up with TRBD2. The CDR3 runs to 13 residues. From germline, CDR1 is SGHVS and CDR2 FNYEAQ. Trimming at V came to 5 bases and at J to 6 bases, leaving 3 bases not matched to a gene. CDR3: CASSSSGSGELFF. In nucleotides, the CDR3 is TGTGCCAGCAGCAGTAGCGGGTCCGGGGAGCTGTTTTTT.

V usage is TRBV10-3 and J usage is TRBJ2-5; 7 nucleotides agree with TRBD1. The germline V gene encodes CDR1 ENHRY and CDR2 SYGVKD. V was pared by 6 bases and J by 2 bases, with 6 bases of the junction left unmatched. The CDR3 is 14 amino acids. The CDR3 nucleotides are TGTGCCATCAGCTCAGGGACAGCTCAAGAGACCCAGTACTTC. This encodes CAISSGTAQETQYF.

This rearrangement joins TRBV29-1 to TRBJ2-7; perhaps TRBD1 as D (5 bases). Germline CDR1 and CDR2: SQVTM and ANQGSEA. This CDR3 contains 12 residues. Between the trimmed V and J ends, which lost 0 bases and 4 bases, there was a span of 7 bases. The chain's CDR3 is CSVEDRVYEQYF. DNA of the CDR3: TGCAGCGTTGAAGACAGGGTTTACGAGCAGTACTTC.

The V call is TRBV10-3, the J call TRBJ2-2; 11 bases fit TRBD1. V shed 10 bases and J 6 bases; nucleotides not matched to a gene: 7. The CDR3 spans 14 residues. Germline CDR1 reads ENHRY; CDR2 reads SYGVKD. In nucleotides, the CDR3 is TGTGCCACCACGGTGGGACAGGGGGCCGGGGAGCTGTTTTTT. It is translated as CATTVGQGAGELFF.

The V call is TRBV2, the J call TRBJ1-6; 8 bases match TRBD1. Germline loops: CDR1 SNHLY, CDR2 FYNNEI. After removal of 9 bases from V and 9 bases from J, the junction contained 4 bases not matched to a gene. The CDR3 consists of 12 residues. CDR3 nucleotides: TGTGCCAGGGGGACAGGTTTTTCACCCCTCCACTTT. Translation: CARGTGFSPLHF.

The chain combines TRBV4-1 with TRBJ2-3; 9 bases map to TRBD1. V shed 0 bases and J 6 bases; nucleotides not matched to a gene: 7. CDR3 length: 16 residues. CDR1 is MGHRA and CDR2 is YSYEKL in the germline V gene. The CDR3 sequence: CASSQDDRGGWDTQYF. In DNA form, the CDR3 reads TGCGCCAGCAGCCAAGATGACAGGGGGGGGTGGGATACGCAGTATTTT.

V usage is TRBV27 and J usage is TRBJ2-7; 10 positions match TRBD1. CDR1 and CDR2 from the germline V gene are MNHEY and SMNVEV (reference sequence). The CDR3 is 16 residues long. V was clipped by 6 bases and J by 3 bases; unmatched bases: 11. Here the CDR3 reads CASSLGQGTPNYEQYF. CDR3 nucleotide sequence: TGTGCCAGCAGCCTGGGACAGGGGACACCGAACTACGAGCAGTACTTC.

The rearrangement joins TRBV4-1 to TRBJ1-4, with a weak D call TRBD1 (5 bases). Deletions cut 6 bases from V and 8 bases from J, with 22 bases between. CDR3 length equals 16 residues. The germline gives CDR1 MGHRA, CDR2 YSYEKL. The CDR3 DNA sequence: TGCGCCAGCAGGCAACCCGCTAAGCAGGGATGGGAAAAACTGTTTTTT. This translates into CASRQPAKQGWEKLFF.